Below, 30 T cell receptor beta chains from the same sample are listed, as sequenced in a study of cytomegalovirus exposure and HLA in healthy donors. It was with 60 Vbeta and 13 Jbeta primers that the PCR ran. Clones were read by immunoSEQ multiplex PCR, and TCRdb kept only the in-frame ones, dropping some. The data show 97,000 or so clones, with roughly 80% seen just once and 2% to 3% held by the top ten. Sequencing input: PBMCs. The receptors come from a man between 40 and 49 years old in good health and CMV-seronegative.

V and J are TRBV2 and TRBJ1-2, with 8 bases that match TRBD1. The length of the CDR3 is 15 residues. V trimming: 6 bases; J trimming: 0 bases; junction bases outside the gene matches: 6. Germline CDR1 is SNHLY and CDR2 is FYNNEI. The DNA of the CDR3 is TGTGCCAGCAGGGTGGACAGGGCCTCTAACTATGGCTACACCTTC. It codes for CASRVDRASNYGYTF.

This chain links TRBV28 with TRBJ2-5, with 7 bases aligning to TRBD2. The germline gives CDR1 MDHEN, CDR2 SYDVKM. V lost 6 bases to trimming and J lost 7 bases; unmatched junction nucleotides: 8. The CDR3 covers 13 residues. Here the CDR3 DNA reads TGTGCCAGCAGGACCCCGGGACTACGGACCCAGTACTTC. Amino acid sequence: CASRTPGLRTQYF. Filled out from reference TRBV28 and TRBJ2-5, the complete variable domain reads DVKVTQSSRYLVKRTGEKVFLECVQDMDHENMFWYRQDPGLGLRLIYFSYDVKMKEKGDIPEGYSVSREKKERFSLILESASTNQTSMYLCASRTPGLRTQYFGPGTRLLVL.

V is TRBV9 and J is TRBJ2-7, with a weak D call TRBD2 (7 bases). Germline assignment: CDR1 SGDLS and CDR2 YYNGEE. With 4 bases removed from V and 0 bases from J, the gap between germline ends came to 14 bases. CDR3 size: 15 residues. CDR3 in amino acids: CASSHQAGASYEQYF. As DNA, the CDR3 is TGTGCCAGCAGCCACCAGGCGGGGGCCTCCTACGAGCAGTACTTC.

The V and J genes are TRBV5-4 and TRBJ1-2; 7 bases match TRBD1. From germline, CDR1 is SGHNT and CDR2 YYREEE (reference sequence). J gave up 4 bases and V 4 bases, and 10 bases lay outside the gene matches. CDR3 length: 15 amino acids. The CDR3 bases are TGTGCCAGCAGCGCCCAGGGGGTTGAAGCCTATGGCTACACCTTC. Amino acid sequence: CASSAQGVEAYGYTF.

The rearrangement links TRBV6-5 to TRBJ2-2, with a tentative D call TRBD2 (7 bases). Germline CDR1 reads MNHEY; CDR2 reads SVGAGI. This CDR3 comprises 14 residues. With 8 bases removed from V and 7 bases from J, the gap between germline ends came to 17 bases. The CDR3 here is CASARGAGDGELFF. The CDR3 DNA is TGTGCCAGCGCGAGGGGGGCGGGGGACGGGGAGCTGTTTTTT.

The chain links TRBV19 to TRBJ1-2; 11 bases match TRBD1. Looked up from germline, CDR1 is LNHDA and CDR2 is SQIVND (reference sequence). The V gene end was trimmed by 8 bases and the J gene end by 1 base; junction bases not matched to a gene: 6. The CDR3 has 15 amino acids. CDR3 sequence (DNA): TGTGCCAGTCTGTCCGGGACAGGGGGTAACTATGGCTACACCTTC. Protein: CASLSGTGGNYGYTF.

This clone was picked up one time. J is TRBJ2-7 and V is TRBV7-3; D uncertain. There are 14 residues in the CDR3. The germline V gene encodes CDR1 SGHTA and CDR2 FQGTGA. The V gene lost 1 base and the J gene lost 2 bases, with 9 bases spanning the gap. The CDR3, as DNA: TGTGCCAGCAGCTTAAATGCAGGTACCTACGAGCAGTACTTC. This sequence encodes CASSLNAGTYEQYF.

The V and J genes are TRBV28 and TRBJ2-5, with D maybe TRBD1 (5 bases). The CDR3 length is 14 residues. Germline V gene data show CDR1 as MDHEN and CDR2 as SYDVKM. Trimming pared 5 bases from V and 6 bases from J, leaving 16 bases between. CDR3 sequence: CASSLPRTRQTQYF. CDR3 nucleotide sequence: TGTGCCAGCAGTCTTCCACGGACAAGGCAGACCCAGTACTTC.

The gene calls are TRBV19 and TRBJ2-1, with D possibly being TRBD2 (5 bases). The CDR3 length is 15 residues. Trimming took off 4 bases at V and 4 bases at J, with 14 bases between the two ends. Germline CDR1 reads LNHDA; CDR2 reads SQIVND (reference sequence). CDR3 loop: CASSTRGVSYNEQFF. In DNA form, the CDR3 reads TGTGCCAGTAGTACACGGGGTGTGTCTTACAATGAGCAGTTCTTC.

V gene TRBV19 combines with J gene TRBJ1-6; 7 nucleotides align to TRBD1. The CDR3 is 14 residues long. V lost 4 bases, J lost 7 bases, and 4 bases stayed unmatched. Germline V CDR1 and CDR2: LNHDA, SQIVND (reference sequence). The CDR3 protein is CASSTGGLNSPLHF. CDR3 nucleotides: TGTGCCAGTAGTACAGGGGGGTTAAATTCACCCCTCCACTTT.

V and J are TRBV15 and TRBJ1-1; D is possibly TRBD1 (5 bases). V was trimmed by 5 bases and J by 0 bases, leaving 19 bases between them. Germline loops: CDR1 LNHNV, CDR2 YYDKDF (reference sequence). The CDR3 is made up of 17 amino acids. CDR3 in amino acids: CATSQGWAGPVNTEAFF. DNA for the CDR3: TGTGCCACCAGCCAGGGTTGGGCAGGGCCTGTGAACACTGAAGCTTTCTTT.

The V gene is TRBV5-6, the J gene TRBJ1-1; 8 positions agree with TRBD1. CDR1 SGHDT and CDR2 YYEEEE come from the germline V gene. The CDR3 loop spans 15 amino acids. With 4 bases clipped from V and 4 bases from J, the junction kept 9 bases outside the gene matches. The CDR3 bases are TGTGCCAGCAGCAGACTTCAGGGGGCGGGCACTGAAGCTTTCTTT. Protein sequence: CASSRLQGAGTEAFF.

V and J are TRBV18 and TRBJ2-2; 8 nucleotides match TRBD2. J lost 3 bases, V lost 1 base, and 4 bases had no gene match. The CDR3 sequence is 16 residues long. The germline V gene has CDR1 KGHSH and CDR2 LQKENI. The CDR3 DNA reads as TGTGCCAGCTCACCACGAACCGGGAGGGACACCGGGGAGCTGTTTTTT. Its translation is CASSPRTGRDTGELFF.

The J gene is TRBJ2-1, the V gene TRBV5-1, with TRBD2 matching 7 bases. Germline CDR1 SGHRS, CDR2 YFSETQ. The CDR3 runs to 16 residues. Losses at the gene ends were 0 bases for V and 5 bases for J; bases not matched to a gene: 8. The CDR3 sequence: CASSLGWGGTNNEQFF. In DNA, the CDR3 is TGCGCCAGCAGCTTGGGATGGGGGGGGACCAACAATGAGCAGTTCTTC. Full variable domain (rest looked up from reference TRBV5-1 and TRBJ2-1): KAGVTQTPRYLIKTRGQQVTLSCSPISGHRSVSWYQQTPGQGLQFLFEYFSETQRNKGNFPGRFSGRQFSNSRSEMNVSTLELGDSALYLCASSLGWGGTNNEQFFGPGTRLTVL.

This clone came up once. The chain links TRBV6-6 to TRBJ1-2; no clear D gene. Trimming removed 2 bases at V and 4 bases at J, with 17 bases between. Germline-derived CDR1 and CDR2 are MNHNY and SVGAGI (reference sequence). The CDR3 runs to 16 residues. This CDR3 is CASSYAGLSTTYGYTF. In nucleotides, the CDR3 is TGTGCCAGCAGTTACGCGGGTCTCAGCACTACCTATGGCTACACCTTC.

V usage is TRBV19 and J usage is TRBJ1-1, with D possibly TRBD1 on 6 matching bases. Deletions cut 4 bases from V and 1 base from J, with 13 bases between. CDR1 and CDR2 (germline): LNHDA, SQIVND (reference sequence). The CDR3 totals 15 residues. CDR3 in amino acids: CASSTGDGGNTEAFF. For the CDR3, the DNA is TGTGCCAGTAGTACAGGGGATGGTGGGAACACTGAAGCTTTCTTT. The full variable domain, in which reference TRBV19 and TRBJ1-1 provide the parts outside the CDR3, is DGGITQSPKYLFRKEGQNVTLSCEQNLNHDAMYWYRQDPGQGLRLIYYSQIVNDFQKGDIAEGYSVSREKKESFPLTVTSAQKNPTAFYLCASSTGDGGNTEAFFGQGTRLTVV.

The CDR3, as DNA: TGTGCCAGCAGCCTGATGACAGGGGCACGAGAGACCCAGTACTTC. Translation gives CASSLMTGARETQYF. V and J are TRBV6-5 and TRBJ2-5; TRBD1 agrees at 8 bases. Germline V lookup: CDR1 MNHEY, CDR2 SVGAGI. The CDR3 totals 15 residues. J gave up 4 bases and V 6 bases, and 10 bases lay outside the gene matches.

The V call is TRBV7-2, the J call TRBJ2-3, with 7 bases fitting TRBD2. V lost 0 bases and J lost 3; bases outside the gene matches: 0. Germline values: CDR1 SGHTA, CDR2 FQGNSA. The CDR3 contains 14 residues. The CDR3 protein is CASSLAGGTDTQYF. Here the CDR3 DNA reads TGTGCCAGCAGCTTAGCGGGGGGGACAGATACGCAGTATTTT. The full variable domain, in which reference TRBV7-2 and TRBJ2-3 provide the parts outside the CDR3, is GAGVSQSPSNKVTEKGKDVELRCDPISGHTALYWYRQSLGQGLEFLIYFQGNSAPDKSGLPSDRFSAERTGGSVSTLTIQRTQQEDSAVYLCASSLAGGTDTQYFGPGTRLTVL.

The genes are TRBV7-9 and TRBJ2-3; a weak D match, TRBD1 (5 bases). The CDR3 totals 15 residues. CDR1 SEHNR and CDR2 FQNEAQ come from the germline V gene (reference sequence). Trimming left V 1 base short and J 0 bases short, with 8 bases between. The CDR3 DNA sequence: TGTGCCAGCAGCTTAGGACAGACTAGCACAGATACGCAGTATTTT. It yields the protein CASSLGQTSTDTQYF.

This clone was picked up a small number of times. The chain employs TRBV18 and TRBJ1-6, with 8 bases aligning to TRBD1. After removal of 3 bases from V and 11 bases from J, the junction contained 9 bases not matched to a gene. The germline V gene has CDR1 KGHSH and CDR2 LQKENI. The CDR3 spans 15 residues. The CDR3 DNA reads TGTGCCAGCTCACCCGGACAGGGATCGTTGACACCCCTCCACTTT. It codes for CASSPGQGSLTPLHF.

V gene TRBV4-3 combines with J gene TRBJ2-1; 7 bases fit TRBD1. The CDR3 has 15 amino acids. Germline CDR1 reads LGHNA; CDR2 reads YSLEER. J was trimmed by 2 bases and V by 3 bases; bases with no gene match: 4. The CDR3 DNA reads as TGCGCCAGCAGCCAGCCGGGACAGCCCTACAATGAGCAGTTCTTC. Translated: CASSQPGQPYNEQFF.

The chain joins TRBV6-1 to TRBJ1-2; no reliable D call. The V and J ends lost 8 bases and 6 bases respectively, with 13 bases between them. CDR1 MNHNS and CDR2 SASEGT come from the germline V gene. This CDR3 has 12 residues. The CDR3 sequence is CASGPISHGYTF. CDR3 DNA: TGTGCCAGCGGGCCCATTTCCCATGGCTACACCTTC.

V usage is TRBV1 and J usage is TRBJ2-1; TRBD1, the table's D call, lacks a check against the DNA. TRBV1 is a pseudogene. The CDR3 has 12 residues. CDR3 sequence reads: CTSHDRPGEQFF. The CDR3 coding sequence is TGCACCAGCCATGACAGGCCTGGTGAGCAGTTCTTC.

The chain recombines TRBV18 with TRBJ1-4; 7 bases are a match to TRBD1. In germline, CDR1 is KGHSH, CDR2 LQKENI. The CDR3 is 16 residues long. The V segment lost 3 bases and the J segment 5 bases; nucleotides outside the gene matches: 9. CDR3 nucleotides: TGTGCCAGCTCACCTCTCACGGGACAGTCGAATGAAAAACTGTTTTTT. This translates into CASSPLTGQSNEKLFF.

CDR3 in DNA: TGTGCCAGCCGGGACATAGTAAATTATCTTACCGGGGAGCTGTTTTTT. It is translated as CASRDIVNYLTGELFF. V is TRBV19 and J is TRBJ2-2, with D perhaps TRBD1 (6 bases). Trimming removed 9 bases from V and 5 bases from J, with 22 bases in between. CDR1 and CDR2 from the germline V gene are LNHDA and SQIVND (reference sequence). This CDR3 is built from 16 residues.

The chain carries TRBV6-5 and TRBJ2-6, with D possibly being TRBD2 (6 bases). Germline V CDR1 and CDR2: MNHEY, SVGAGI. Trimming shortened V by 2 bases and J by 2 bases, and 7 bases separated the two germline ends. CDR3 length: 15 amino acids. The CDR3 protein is CASSYRGTGANVLTF. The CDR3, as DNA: TGTGCCAGCAGTTACCGGGGGACTGGGGCCAACGTCCTGACTTTC.

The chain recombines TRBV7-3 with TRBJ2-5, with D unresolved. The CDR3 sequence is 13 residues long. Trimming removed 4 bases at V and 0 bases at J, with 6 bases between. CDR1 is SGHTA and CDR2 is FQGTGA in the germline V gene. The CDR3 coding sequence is TGTGCCAGCAGCTCCTCGTACCAAGAGACCCAGTACTTC. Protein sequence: CASSSSYQETQYF.

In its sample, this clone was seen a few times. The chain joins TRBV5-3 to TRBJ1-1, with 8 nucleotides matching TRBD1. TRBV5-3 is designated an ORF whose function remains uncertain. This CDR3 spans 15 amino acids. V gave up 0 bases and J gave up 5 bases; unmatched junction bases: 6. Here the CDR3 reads CARSLETDRATEAFF. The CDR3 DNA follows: TGTGCCAGAAGCTTGGAGACGGACAGGGCTACTGAAGCTTTCTTT.

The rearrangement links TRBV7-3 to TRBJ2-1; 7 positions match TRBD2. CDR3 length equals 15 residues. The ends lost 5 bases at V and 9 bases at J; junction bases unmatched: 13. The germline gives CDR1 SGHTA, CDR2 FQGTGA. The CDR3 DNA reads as TGTGCCAGCAGCCCCGGACTAGGGGAGGGAGGTGAGCAGTTCTTC. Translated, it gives CASSPGLGEGGEQFF.

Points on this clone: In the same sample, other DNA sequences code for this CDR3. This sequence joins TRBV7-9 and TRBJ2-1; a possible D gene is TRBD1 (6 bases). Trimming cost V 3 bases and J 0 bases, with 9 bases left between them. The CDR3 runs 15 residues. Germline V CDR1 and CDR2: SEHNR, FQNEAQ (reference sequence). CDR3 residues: CASSLGQGSYNEQFF. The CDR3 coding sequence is TGTGCCAGCAGCTTGGGACAAGGCTCCTACAATGAGCAGTTCTTC.